The 17 T cell receptor beta chains below were found in one sample sequenced in a study of blood T cell repertoires in COVID-19. The repertoire was sequenced with immunoSEQ multiplex PCR; TCRdb's copy has only in-frame clones and lacks some. This table has around 240,000 clones, 75% to 90% appearing once. The material sequenced was PBMCs or T cells enriched from blood (not recorded which). These receptors came from a woman between 50 and 59 years old who had recovered from COVID-19.

This clone came up a few times. V usage is TRBV5-1 and J usage is TRBJ1-1, with D hard to call. Germline loops: CDR1 SGHRS, CDR2 YFSETQ. CDR3 length equals 15 residues. V lost 4 bases to trimming and J lost 1 base, with 14 bases between them. The CDR3 DNA reads TGCGCCAGCAGCCCCGAACCTACTCAGAACACTGAAGCTTTCTTT. Translated: CASSPEPTQNTEAFF.

The V call is TRBV3-1 (or the pseudogene TRBV3-2), the J call TRBJ2-5, with TRBD2 matching over 9 bases. With 0 bases clipped from V and 2 bases from J, the junction kept 4 bases outside the gene matches. Germline CDR1 is LGHDT and CDR2 is YNNKEL (reference sequence). This CDR3 contains 16 residues. The CDR3: CASSQDRLAGQETQYF. The CDR3 nucleotides are TGTGCCAGCAGCCAAGATCGGCTAGCGGGGCAAGAGACCCAGTACTTC.

The chain combines TRBV13 with TRBJ1-6; D gene ambiguous. Trimming took off 3 bases at V and 4 bases at J, with 16 bases between the two ends. CDR3 length: 17 residues. Germline CDR1 reads PRHDT; CDR2 reads FYEKMQ (reference sequence). The CDR3 protein is CASSFGRGREYNSPLHF. In DNA, the CDR3 is TGTGCCAGCAGCTTCGGAAGAGGACGGGAGTATAATTCACCCCTCCACTTT.

This clone has a single count. CDR3 sequence: CAWSGTGEAFF. CDR3 nucleotide sequence: TGTGCCTGGAGTGGGACAGGGGAGGCTTTCTTT. The chain couples TRBV30 to TRBJ1-1; 9 positions agree with TRBD1. V was clipped by 1 base and J by 11 bases; unmatched bases: 2. Looked up from germline, CDR1 is GTSNPN and CDR2 is SVGIG (reference sequence). The CDR3 loop spans 11 amino acids.

V is TRBV7-2 and J is TRBJ2-2, with unresolved D. Trimming removed 3 bases at V and 1 base at J, with 3 bases between. This CDR3 region has 13 residues. Per the germline V gene, CDR1 is SGHTA and CDR2 is FQGNSA. The CDR3 region has the DNA TGTGCCAGCAGCTTCCGGAACACCGGGGAGCTGTTTTTT. It is translated as CASSFRNTGELFF.

The rearrangement uses TRBV5-1 and TRBJ2-2, with TRBD1 identical over 8 bases. V gave up 4 bases and J gave up 0 bases; unmatched junction bases: 2. This CDR3 comprises 15 residues. Germline V CDR1 and CDR2: SGHRS, YFSETQ. This chain's CDR3 is CASSRGQANTGELFF. CDR3 nucleotide sequence: TGCGCCAGCAGCCGGGGACAGGCGAACACCGGGGAGCTGTTTTTT.

The CDR3 region has the DNA TGTGCCAGCAGCCCAGACAGGGTCCCTAATGAAAAACTGTTTTTT. This encodes CASSPDRVPNEKLFF. The chain is built from TRBV3-1 (or the pseudogene TRBV3-2) and TRBJ1-4; TRBD1 aligns across 7 bases. Unmatched junction bases numbered 5, after V lost 4 bases and J lost 3 bases. Germline assignment: CDR1 LGHDT and CDR2 YNNKEL (reference sequence). This CDR3 has 15 amino acids.

This clone has more than one count but fewer than ten. J is TRBJ1-2 and V is TRBV30, with D possibly matching TRBD1 (6 bases). CDR1 is GTSNPN and CDR2 is SVGIG in the germline V gene (reference sequence). This CDR3 comprises 14 residues. Between the trimmed V and J ends, which lost 2 bases and 5 bases, there was a span of 15 bases. For the CDR3, the DNA is TGTGCCTGGAGTTACAGGCGAAGGGGGTATGGCTACACCTTC. It encodes CAWSYRRRGYGYTF.

The chain carries TRBV2 and TRBJ1-5; TRBD1 matches 11 bases. J was trimmed by 7 bases and V by 10 bases; bases with no gene match: 9. The CDR3 contains 14 residues. Germline values: CDR1 SNHLY, CDR2 FYNNEI. The CDR3 bases are TGTGCCAACAGCCGGGACAGGGGGGCGCAGCCCCAGCATTTT. Protein sequence: CANSRDRGAQPQHF.

This clone was observed once. The J gene is TRBJ1-1, the V gene TRBV7-2; 8 bases are shared with TRBD1. The V segment lost 4 bases and the J segment 0 bases; nucleotides outside the gene matches: 4. This CDR3 region has 15 residues. CDR1 SGHTA and CDR2 FQGNSA come from the germline V gene. The CDR3 DNA follows: TGTGCCAGCAGCTCAGGGGGCCTACTGAACACTGAAGCTTTCTTT. Encoded protein: CASSSGGLLNTEAFF.

The V and J genes are TRBV30 and TRBJ1-1, with D tentatively TRBD1 (5 bases). V was cut by 1 base and J by 1 base, with 10 bases left in between. Germline V gene lookup returns CDR1 GTSNPN and CDR2 SVGIG (reference sequence). This CDR3 has 14 amino acids. CDR3 DNA sequence: TGTGCCTGGAGTGGGGGACTGAAGAACACTGAAGCTTTCTTT. Amino acids: CAWSGGLKNTEAFF.

Concerning this clone itself: The identical CDR3 is also encoded by other nucleotide sequences in the sample. This sequence joins TRBV7-9 and TRBJ2-5; D remains ambiguous. The CDR3 length is 11 residues. The V end was cut by 5 bases, the J end by 5 bases, with 6 bases between. Germline V gives CDR1 SEHNR, CDR2 FQNEAQ (reference sequence). The CDR3: CASSPRETQYF. CDR3 coding DNA: TGTGCCAGCAGCCCTCGGGAGACCCAGTACTTC. Based on the CDR3 plus reference TRBV7-9 and TRBJ2-5, the full variable domain is DTGVSQNPRHKITKRGQNVTFRCDPISEHNRLYWYRQTLGQGPEFLTYFQNEAQLEKSRLLSDRFSAERPKGSFSTLEIQRTEQGDSAMYLCASSPRETQYFGPGTRLLVL.

This sequence joins TRBV19 and TRBJ2-1, with D possibly TRBD2 on 5 matching bases. CDR1 is LNHDA and CDR2 is SQIVND in the germline V gene (reference sequence). Trimming pared 5 bases from V and 4 bases from J, leaving 12 bases between. CDR3 size: 14 residues. The CDR3 reads CASSPRARYNEQFF. As DNA, the CDR3 is TGTGCCAGTAGTCCGCGGGCGAGGTACAATGAGCAGTTCTTC. Using reference TRBV19 and TRBJ2-1 for the parts outside the CDR3, the full variable domain is DGGITQSPKYLFRKEGQNVTLSCEQNLNHDAMYWYRQDPGQGLRLIYYSQIVNDFQKGDIAEGYSVSREKKESFPLTVTSAQKNPTAFYLCASSPRARYNEQFFGPGTRLTVL.

This clone was recorded once. This chain uses TRBV7-9 with TRBJ2-5; perhaps TRBD1 as D (5 bases). Germline CDR1 SEHNR, CDR2 FQNEAQ (reference sequence). This CDR3 spans 14 amino acids. Trimming took off 1 base at V and 6 bases at J, with 12 bases between the two ends. CDR3 sequence: CASSLGQGEKTQYF. The CDR3 region has the DNA TGTGCCAGCAGCTTAGGTCAGGGTGAAAAGACCCAGTACTTC. Combining the CDR3 with reference TRBV7-9 and TRBJ2-5 gives the whole variable domain DTGVSQNPRHKITKRGQNVTFRCDPISEHNRLYWYRQTLGQGPEFLTYFQNEAQLEKSRLLSDRFSAERPKGSFSTLEIQRTEQGDSAMYLCASSLGQGEKTQYFGPGTRLLVL.

The chain combines TRBV2 with TRBJ1-5; TRBD1 aligns across 8 bases. The CDR3 length is 14 residues. CDR1 and CDR2 from the germline V gene are SNHLY and FYNNEI. V was pared by 8 bases and J by 4 bases, with 7 bases of the junction left unmatched. CDR3 bases: TGTGCCAGCGGACAGGGCAGGTTAAATCAGCCCCAGCATTTT. As protein: CASGQGRLNQPQHF.

The genes are TRBV4-1 and TRBJ1-2; TRBD1 matches 7 bases. CDR3 length: 16 amino acids. Germline V lookup: CDR1 MGHRA, CDR2 YSYEKL. J was trimmed by 5 bases and V by 0 bases; bases with no gene match: 9. CDR3 protein: CASSQDNRGRVYGYTF. CDR3 bases: TGCGCCAGCAGCCAAGATAATAGGGGGCGCGTTTATGGCTACACCTTC.

This chain connects TRBV5-1 to TRBJ2-5; 11 nucleotides agree with TRBD2. CDR3 size: 14 residues. Trimming cost V 4 bases and J 7 bases; bases outside gene matches: 6. The germline V gene has CDR1 SGHRS and CDR2 YFSETQ. DNA of the CDR3: TGCGCCAGCAGCCCGGGACTAGCGGAAACGACCCAGTACTTC. Protein sequence: CASSPGLAETTQYF.